This TCR beta chain originates from a study of blood T cell repertoires in COVID-19. Study as a whole: PBMCs, B-cell-depleted T cells, or T cells were the source of the cDNA or gDNA that made up the material.

The CDR3 runs 13 residues. Trimming took 10 bases from V and 3 from J, leaving 15 bases between them. Germline V gives CDR1 ENHRY, CDR2 SYGVKD. In the source study's methods: Reference gene primers were amplified, and this amplification served to estimate nucleated cell counts. TCRdb keeps only in-frame clones here, not all; method: immunoSEQ multiplex PCR. The DNA gave D and trimming, while V, J and clone size come from that table. Of about 32,000 clones listed, approximately 89% were seen once; the top ten hold 35% to 55%. Sequencing was carried out using peripheral blood. This sequence was found in a man between 60 and 75 years old with active or convalescent COVID-19. The V gene is TRBV10-3, the J gene TRBJ1-1, with a tentative D call TRBD1 (6 bases). Written as DNA, the CDR3 is TGTGCCACCCTCCGAGCAGGGGACACTGAAGCTTTCTTT. Amino acids: CATLRAGDTEAFF.